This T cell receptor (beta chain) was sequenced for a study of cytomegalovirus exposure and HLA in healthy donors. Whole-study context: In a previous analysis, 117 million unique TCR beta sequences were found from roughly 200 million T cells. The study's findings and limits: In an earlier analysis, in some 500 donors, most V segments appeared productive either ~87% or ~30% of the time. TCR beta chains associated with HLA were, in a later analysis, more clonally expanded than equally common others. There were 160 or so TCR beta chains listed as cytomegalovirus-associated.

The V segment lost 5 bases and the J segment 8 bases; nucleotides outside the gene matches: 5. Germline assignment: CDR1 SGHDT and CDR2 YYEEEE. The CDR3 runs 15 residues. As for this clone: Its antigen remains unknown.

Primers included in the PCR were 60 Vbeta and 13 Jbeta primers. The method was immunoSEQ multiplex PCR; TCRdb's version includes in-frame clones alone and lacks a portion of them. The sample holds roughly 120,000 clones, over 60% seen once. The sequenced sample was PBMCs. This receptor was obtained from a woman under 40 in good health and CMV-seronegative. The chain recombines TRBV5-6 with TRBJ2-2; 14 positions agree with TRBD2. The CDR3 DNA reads TGTGCCAGCAGTTGGACTAGCGGGAGGAGGGGGGAGCTGTTTTTT. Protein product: CASSWTSGRRGELFF. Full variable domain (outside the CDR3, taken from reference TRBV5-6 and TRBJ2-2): DAGVTQSPTHLIKTRGQQVTLRCSPKSGHDTVSWYQQALGQGPQFIFQYYEEEERQRGNFPDRFSGHQFPNYSSELNVNALLLGDSALYLCASSWTSGRRGELFFGEGSRLTVL.